This T cell receptor beta chain appears in the sequencing data of a study of T-cell reconstitution after alpha-beta-depleted transplantation in children. The CDR3 contains 16 residues. V was shortened by 0 bases and J by 5 bases, with 15 bases between the two germline ends. CDR1 and CDR2 (germline): SGHKS, YYEKEE (reference sequence). Unique molecular identifiers were incorporated into the prepared TCRbeta library. TCRdb re-called the PCR reads through MiXCR, storing one row per CDR3 protein. Among some 300,000 distinct CDR3 sequences, about a tenth were seen once, and the ten largest hold approximately 2.3%. This clonotype was detected many times.

The sequence came from a human donor who donated a stem cell graft to a child with acute lymphoblastic leukemia. The chain links TRBV5-5 to TRBJ2-1; D not resolved. The sequenced sample was PBMCs from the stem cell graft donor, obtained from the stem cell graft. CDR3 DNA: TGTGCCAGCAGCTTGGGAGCCAGCCCCACACACAATGAGCAGTTCTTC. It translates to CASSLGASPTHNEQFF.